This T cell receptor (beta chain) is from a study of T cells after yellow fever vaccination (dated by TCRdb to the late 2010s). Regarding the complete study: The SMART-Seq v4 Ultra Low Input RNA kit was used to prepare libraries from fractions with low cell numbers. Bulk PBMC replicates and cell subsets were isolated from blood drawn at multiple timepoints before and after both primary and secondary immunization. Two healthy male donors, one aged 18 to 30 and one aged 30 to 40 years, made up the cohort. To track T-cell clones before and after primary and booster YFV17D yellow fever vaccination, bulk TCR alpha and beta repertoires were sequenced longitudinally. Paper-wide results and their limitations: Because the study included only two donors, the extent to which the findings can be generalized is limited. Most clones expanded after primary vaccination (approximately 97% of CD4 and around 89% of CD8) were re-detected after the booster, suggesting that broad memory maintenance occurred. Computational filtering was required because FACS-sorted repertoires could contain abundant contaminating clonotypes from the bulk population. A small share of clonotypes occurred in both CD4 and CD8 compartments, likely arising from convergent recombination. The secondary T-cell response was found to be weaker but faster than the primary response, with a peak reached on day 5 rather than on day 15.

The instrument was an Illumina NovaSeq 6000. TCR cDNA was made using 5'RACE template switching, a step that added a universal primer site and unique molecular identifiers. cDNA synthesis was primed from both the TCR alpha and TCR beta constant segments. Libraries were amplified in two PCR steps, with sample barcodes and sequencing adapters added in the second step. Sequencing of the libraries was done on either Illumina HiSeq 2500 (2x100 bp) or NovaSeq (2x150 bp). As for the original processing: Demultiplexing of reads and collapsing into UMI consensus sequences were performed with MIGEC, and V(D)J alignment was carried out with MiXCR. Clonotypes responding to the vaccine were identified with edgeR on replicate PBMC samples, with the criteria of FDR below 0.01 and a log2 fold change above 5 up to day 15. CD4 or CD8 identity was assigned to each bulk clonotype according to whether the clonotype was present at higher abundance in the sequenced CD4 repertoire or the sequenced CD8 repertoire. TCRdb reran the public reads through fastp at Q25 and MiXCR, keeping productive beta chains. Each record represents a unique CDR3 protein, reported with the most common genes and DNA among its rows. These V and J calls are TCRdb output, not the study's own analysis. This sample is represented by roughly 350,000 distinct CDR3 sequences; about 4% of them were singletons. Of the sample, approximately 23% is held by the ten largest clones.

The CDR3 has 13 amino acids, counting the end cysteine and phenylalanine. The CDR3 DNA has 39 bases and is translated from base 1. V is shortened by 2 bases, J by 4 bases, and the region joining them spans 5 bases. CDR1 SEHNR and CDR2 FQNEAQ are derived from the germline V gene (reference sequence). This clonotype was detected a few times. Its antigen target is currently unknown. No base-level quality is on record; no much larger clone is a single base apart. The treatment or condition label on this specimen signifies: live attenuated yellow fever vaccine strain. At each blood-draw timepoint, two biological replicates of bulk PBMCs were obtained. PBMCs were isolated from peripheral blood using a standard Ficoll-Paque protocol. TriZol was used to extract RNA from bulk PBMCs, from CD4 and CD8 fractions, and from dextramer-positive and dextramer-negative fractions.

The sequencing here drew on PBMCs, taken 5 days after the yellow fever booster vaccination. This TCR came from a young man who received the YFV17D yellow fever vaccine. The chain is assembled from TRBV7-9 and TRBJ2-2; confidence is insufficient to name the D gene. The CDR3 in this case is CASSLPRTGELFF. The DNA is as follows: TGTGCCAGCAGCTTACCACGCACCGGGGAGCTGTTTTTT.